This T cell receptor (beta chain) was retrieved from a study of T cells in Graves' hyperthyroidism and ophthalmopathy. Study results and limitations: A 13 V-J signature model discriminated ophthalmopathy versus stable hyperthyroidism. In blood, most of the thyroid clonotypes expanded above 0.001 were also present.

It was uncontrolled infection, other autoimmune disease, pregnancy or lactation that excluded patients. Diagnostic decisions used clinical symptoms, serum thyroxine and TRAb, thyroid ultrasound and orbital computed tomography. TCR beta CDR3 region amplification was performed from RNA transcripts. The HTBI primer set was used in a first-round RT-PCR of the TCR CDR3. Using its own MiXCR run on the multiplex PCR reads, TCRdb lists one record per CDR3 protein. The sample holds 650,000 to 850,000 distinct CDR3 sequences, roughly 20% seen once. This clonotype was seen ten or more times. Its antigen is unidentified. The V and J ends lost 2 bases and 3 bases respectively, with 13 bases between them. This CDR3 has 15 residues. Germline loops: CDR1 LGHDT, CDR2 YNNKEL (reference sequence).

The TCR was taken from a woman between 50 and 59 years old with Graves' hyperthyroidism that later progressed to Graves' ophthalmopathy. The V and J genes are TRBV3-1 and TRBJ1-1; no reliable D call. Sequenced sample: blood. The CDR3 protein is CASSQRPRADTEAFF. CDR3 sequence (DNA): TGTGCCAGCAGCCAAAGGCCCCGGGCAGACACTGAAGCTTTCTTT.